A selection of T cell receptor beta chains follows, all from one sample in a study of OX40 agonist ivuxolimab in advanced cancers. The repertoire was sequenced with immunoSEQ multiplex PCR; TCRdb's copy has only in-frame clones and lacks some. The sample carries 67,000 or so clones, about 82% recorded once. This specimen was CD4+ or CD8+ T cells sorted from blood, taken in a trial of the OX40 agonist ivuxolimab. The receptors derive from an adult with an advanced solid tumor such as melanoma, head and neck, liver or kidney cancer. CDR3s include the opening cysteine and the closing phenylalanine or tryptophan. A D gene is named only where the DNA matches it firmly. Where a row states a size, it is once, few, many or the class of an expanded clone; other rows omit it.

clone_size,d_call,v_call,j_call,cdr3_aa,cdr3_nt
NA,NA,TRBV30,TRBJ2-1,CAWSPLERGSEQFF,TGTGCCTGGAGTCCACTAGAAAGAGGCAGTGAGCAGTTCTTC
once,NA,TRBV6-4,TRBJ2-7,CASSDSREVLTYEQYF,TGTGCCAGCAGTGACTCGAGGGAGGTTCTCACCTACGAGCAGTACTTC
NA,TRBD1,TRBV27,TRBJ2-7,CASSLAGTGFYEQYF,TGTGCCAGCAGTTTAGCCGGGACAGGGTTTTACGAGCAGTACTTC
NA,TRBD1,TRBV19,TRBJ1-5,CASSLQGADQPQHF,TGTGCCAGTAGCCTACAGGGGGCAGACCAGCCCCAGCATTTT
NA,NA,TRBV14,TRBJ2-3,CASSQDGTQYF,TGTGCCAGCAGCCAAGATGGAACGCAGTATTTT
NA,NA,TRBV30,TRBJ1-2,CAWSLGWDYGYTF,TGTGCCTGGAGTTTGGGGTGGGACTATGGCTACACCTTC
NA,NA,TRBV30,TRBJ1-5,CAWSVRGNQPQHF,TGTGCCTGGAGTGTACGCGGTAATCAGCCCCAGCATTTT
NA,NA,TRBV11-2,TRBJ2-3,CASSLREGSTDTQYF,TGTGCCAGCAGCTTAAGGGAAGGAAGCACAGATACGCAGTATTTT
NA,NA,TRBV7-8,TRBJ2-4,CASSSQGPRIQYF,TGTGCCAGCAGCTCTCAGGGGCCGCGCATTCAGTACTTC
NA,NA,TRBV18,TRBJ1-1,CASSLNTEAFF,TGTGCCAGCTCCCTTAACACTGAAGCTTTCTTT
few,NA,TRBV11-2,TRBJ2-7,CASSLVGFTYEQYF,TGTGCCAGCAGCTTAGTCGGCTTCACCTACGAGCAGTACTTC
NA,NA,TRBV2,TRBJ1-3,CASNAGSSGNTIYF,TGTGCCAGCAATGCAGGGTCCTCTGGAAACACCATATATTTT
NA,NA,TRBV7-6,TRBJ2-7,CASSASGTYYEQYF,TGTGCCAGCAGCGCATCCGGGACTTACTACGAGCAGTACTTC
NA,NA,TRBV30,TRBJ2-7,CAWGAKSRALKSNEQYF,TGTGCCTGGGGGGCTAAGAGTCGCGCCTTAAAGAGCAACGAGCAGTACTTC
few,NA,TRBV2,TRBJ1-5,CASSVGGVIQPQHF,TGTGCCAGCAGTGTCGGGGGGGTCATTCAGCCCCAGCATTTT
NA,TRBD1,TRBV27,TRBJ1-1,CATRDRGLNTEAFF,TGTGCCACGAGGGACAGGGGGCTTAACACTGAAGCTTTCTTT
NA,NA,TRBV7-2,TRBJ2-7,CASSEQVEVYEQYF,TGTGCCAGCAGCGAACAGGTAGAAGTCTACGAGCAGTACTTC
NA,NA,TRBV25-1,TRBJ2-7,CASRETATYEQYF,TGTGCCAGCAGGGAGACGGCAACCTACGAGCAGTACTTC
NA,TRBD2,TRBV28,TRBJ2-7,CASSWRLAGNYEQYF,TGTGCCAGCAGTTGGAGACTAGCGGGGAACTACGAGCAGTACTTC
NA,NA,TRBV7-2,TRBJ2-7,CASSQPSDYEQYF,TGTGCCAGCAGCCAGCCTTCGGACTACGAGCAGTACTTC
NA,NA,TRBV7-9,TRBJ1-2,CASSLESLGQIYGYTF,TGTGCCAGCAGCTTAGAGTCACTCGGACAGATCTATGGCTACACCTTC
NA,TRBD1,TRBV6-5,TRBJ1-5,CASSRTGDQPQHF,TGTGCCAGCAGTCGGACAGGGGATCAGCCCCAGCATTTT
NA,NA,TRBV7-8,TRBJ2-7,CASRRTDGGYEQYF,TGTGCCAGCAGACGGACAGACGGGGGGTACGAGCAGTACTTC
medium-sized,NA,TRBV14,TRBJ2-1,CASSQDRLRQFF,TGTGCCAGCAGCCAAGACCGTCTACGGCAGTTCTTC
NA,NA,TRBV7-2,TRBJ1-3,CASSLRLMESGNTIYF,TGTGCCAGCAGCTTAAGATTGATGGAATCTGGAAACACCATATATTTT
NA,NA,TRBV25-1,TRBJ2-7,CASSEFIGDYEQYF,TGTGCCAGCAGTGAATTCATCGGTGACTACGAGCAGTACTTC
few,NA,TRBV25-1,TRBJ2-7,CASSLTETYEQYF,TGTGCCAGCAGTTTGACAGAAACCTACGAGCAGTACTTC
NA,NA,TRBV27,TRBJ1-6,CASSFNVVSPLHF,TGTGCCAGCAGTTTTAATGTGGTCTCACCCCTCCACTTT
NA,TRBD2,TRBV7-9,TRBJ2-3,CASSLGTGGPGRTDTQYF,TGTGCCAGCAGCTTAGGGACGGGAGGGCCGGGACGCACAGATACGCAGTATTTT
NA,NA,TRBV6-6,TRBJ2-7,CASSYKGSYEQYF,TGTGCCAGCAGTTATAAGGGGTCCTACGAGCAGTACTTC
NA,TRBD1,TRBV4-3,TRBJ2-3,CASSQGWTGATDTQYF,TGCGCCAGCAGCCAGGGTTGGACAGGGGCCACAGATACGCAGTATTTT
NA,NA,TRBV21-1,TRBJ2-5,CASSKEPAGGPLQETQYF,TGTGCCAGCAGCAAAGAGCCAGCGGGAGGCCCTCTCCAAGAGACCCAGTACTTC
NA,NA,TRBV21-1,TRBJ2-1,CASSKSRADSYNEQFF,TGTGCCAGCAGCAAAAGTAGGGCGGACTCCTACAATGAGCAGTTCTTC
NA,NA,TRBV15,TRBJ2-2,CATWGTGELFF,TGTGCCACCTGGGGCACCGGGGAGCTGTTTTTT
NA,NA,TRBV10-3,TRBJ2-7,CAISGGDSTYEQYF,TGTGCCATCAGTGGCGGGGACAGTACCTACGAGCAGTACTTC
few,TRBD2,TRBV6-6,TRBJ2-1,CASSPGRTRQFF,TGTGCCAGCAGTCCCGGGAGGACTAGACAGTTCTTC
NA,NA,TRBV2,TRBJ2-2,CASSELSGELFF,TGTGCCAGCAGTGAGCTAAGTGGGGAGCTGTTTTTT
NA,TRBD2,TRBV5-1,TRBJ2-2,CASSFRSSGLAGGAAGELFF,TGCGCCAGCAGCTTTAGGTCCTCGGGACTAGCGGGAGGTGCTGCCGGGGAGCTGTTTTTT
NA,NA,TRBV4-2,TRBJ2-2,CASSQDDTNTGELFF,TGTGCCAGCAGCCAAGACGACACGAACACCGGGGAGCTGTTTTTT
NA,NA,TRBV6-6,TRBJ1-1,CASRESTEAFF,TGTGCCAGCCGGGAGTCCACTGAAGCTTTCTTT
NA,NA,TRBV7-9,TRBJ1-5,CASSLGYMDVSNQPQHF,TGTGCCAGCAGCTTAGGGTATATGGACGTGAGCAATCAGCCCCAGCATTTT
NA,NA,TRBV19,TRBJ1-3,CASSERARNTIYF,TGTGCCAGTAGCGAGAGGGCGCGAAACACCATATATTTT
few,TRBD2,TRBV4-2,TRBJ2-2,CASSQEQREGTGELFF,TGTGCCAGCAGCCAAGAACAGCGGGAGGGCACCGGGGAGCTGTTTTTT
NA,TRBD1,TRBV19,TRBJ2-7,CASTPRGRNEQYF,TGTGCCAGCACCCCAAGGGGGCGAAACGAGCAGTACTTC
NA,TRBD1,TRBV9,TRBJ2-2,CASSEGGQGATGELFF,TGTGCCAGCAGCGAGGGGGGACAGGGGGCCACCGGGGAGCTGTTTTTT
NA,NA,TRBV28,TRBJ1-1,CASNGGPNGNTEAFF,TGTGCCAGCAACGGGGGGCCAAACGGGAACACTGAAGCTTTCTTT